This T cell receptor (beta chain) was sequenced during a study of shared T cell receptors in the human thymus. Sequencing used immunoSEQ multiplex PCR; TCRdb keeps in-frame clones, though not all of them. The data show 600,000 or so clones, with approximately 87% seen just once and just under 0.0095% held by the top ten. A further study also used this sample, focusing on human thymus T cells. That source reports: During corrective heart surgery, resections were taken, and the thymus tissue came from them. Use of V and J genes seemed skewed within the thymic and blood repertoires. Unrelated individuals reportedly shared highly overlapping thymic TCR repertoires.

The receptor was isolated from a boy under two years old with a congenital heart defect. Material for sequencing was thymocytes.

The CDR3 reads CASSEDRASEKLFF. The CDR3 nucleotides are TGTGCCAGCAGCGAAGACAGGGCGAGTGAAAAACTGTTTTTT. The V and J genes are TRBV7-2 and TRBJ1-4; 7 bases line up with TRBD1. The CDR3 sequence is 14 residues long. Germline V gene sequence: CDR1 SGHTA, CDR2 FQGNSA. Losses at the gene ends were 5 bases for V and 7 bases for J; bases not matched to a gene: 7. The full variable domain, in which reference TRBV7-2 and TRBJ1-4 provide the parts outside the CDR3, is GAGVSQSPSNKVTEKGKDVELRCDPISGHTALYWYRQSLGQGLEFLIYFQGNSAPDKSGLPSDRFSAERTGGSVSTLTIQRTQQEDSAVYLCASSEDRASEKLFFGSGTQLSVL.